The entry that follows covers one T cell receptor beta chain sequence. This specimen belongs to a study of identical twins. TCRdb re-called the 5' RACE reads through MiXCR, storing one row per CDR3 protein. The profile shows some 1,600,000 distinct CDR3 sequences, about 30% of them singletons. The TCR comes from a newborn girl in good health. Sequenced material: cord blood.

The CDR3: CASARREGLNSPLHF. The CDR3 bases are TGTGCCAGCGCGAGAAGGGAGGGATTGAATTCACCCCTCCACTTT. The V and J genes are TRBV25-1 and TRBJ1-6; D is ambiguous. Per the germline V gene, CDR1 is MGHDK and CDR2 is SYGVNS. Trimming pared 8 bases from V and 7 bases from J, leaving 18 bases between. This CDR3 comprises 15 residues.